This TCR beta chain was identified in a study of cytomegalovirus exposure and HLA in healthy donors. For the study at large: In a later analysis, it was reported that the approximately 120 validation repertoires had been produced on the same platform as the 666 repertoires belonging to the first cohort.

The validation cohort, a group of roughly 120 subjects, included the donors and was separate from the roughly 670-subject first cohort. The CDR3 is made up of 16 amino acids. Germline V gives CDR1 SGHTS, CDR2 YDEGEE. V lost 0 bases, J lost 2 bases, and 5 bases stayed unmatched. General study points: According to the study, roughly 160 TCR beta chains were cytomegalovirus-associated.

As concerns this clone: What it binds is unknown.

The table came from immunoSEQ multiplex PCR; TCRdb's copy has only in-frame clones and leaves some out. The data contain approximately 300,000 clones, roughly 88% of them singletons. The rearrangement uses TRBV5-8 and TRBJ2-1; 7 bases are shared with TRBD1. The TCR comes from a woman aged 18-29 years in good health and CMV-seronegative. The material sequenced was PBMCs. CDR3 protein: CASSLDGTEAYNEQFF. DNA for the CDR3: TGTGCCAGCAGCTTGGACGGGACAGAAGCCTACAATGAGCAGTTCTTC.